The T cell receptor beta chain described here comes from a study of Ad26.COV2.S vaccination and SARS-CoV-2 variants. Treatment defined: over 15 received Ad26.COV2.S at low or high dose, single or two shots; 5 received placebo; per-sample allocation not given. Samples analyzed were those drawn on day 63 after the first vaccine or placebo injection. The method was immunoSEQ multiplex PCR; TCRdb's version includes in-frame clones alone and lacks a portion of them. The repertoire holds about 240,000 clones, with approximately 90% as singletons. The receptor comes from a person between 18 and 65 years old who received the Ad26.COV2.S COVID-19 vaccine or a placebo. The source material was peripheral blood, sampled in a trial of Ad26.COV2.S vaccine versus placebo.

CDR3 loop: CASSPGYMNTEAFF. DNA for the CDR3: TGTGCCAGCAGCCCTGGGTATATGAACACTGAAGCTTTCTTT. The chain links TRBV9 to TRBJ1-1; D is ambiguous. Germline CDR1 is SGDLS and CDR2 is YYNGEE. The CDR3 runs to 14 residues. With 4 bases removed from V and 0 bases from J, the gap between germline ends came to 10 bases.